This entry describes one T cell receptor beta chain. Germline V gene data show CDR1 as ENHRY and CDR2 as SYGVKD. The CDR3 consists of 14 residues. The V segment lost 6 bases and the J segment 3 bases; nucleotides outside the gene matches: 3. The data originate from a study of blood T cell repertoires in COVID-19. Across the whole study: Collection of acute and convalescent COVID-19 samples took place in the United States, Italy and Spain.

Repertoires were generated with immunoSEQ multiplex PCR, while TCRdb's copy carries only in-frame clones and drops some. The sample lists a few hundred thousand clones; approximately 86% were seen once. The sequence was obtained from a woman aged 55-70 years with COVID-19, enrolled during active disease. Sample: peripheral blood. The chain uses TRBV10-3 and TRBJ2-3; 10 bases fit TRBD1. The CDR3 nucleotides are TGTGCCATCAGCAGACAGGGGGCAACAGATACGCAGTATTTT. Its translation is CAISRQGATDTQYF.